Listed here are 9 T cell receptor beta chains from one sample, sequenced in a study of CD8 T cells in Susac syndrome. Random hexamers were used to reverse transcribe an amount of roughly 0.45 to 1 ug RNA. From the immunoSEQ multiplex PCR reads, TCRdb called clonotypes with MiXCR, one entry per CDR3 protein. The table has 100,000 to 150,000 distinct CDR3 sequences, around 94% seen once. Sequencing was carried out using CD4+ T cells from PBMCs. The source is a human donor in good health.

This CDR3 reads CAARDSYGYTF. CDR3 DNA: TGTGCCGCCAGGGACTCCTATGGCTACACCTTC. The V gene is TRBV10-3, the J gene TRBJ1-2; TRBD1 might be the D (5 bases). The CDR3 length is 11 residues. From germline, CDR1 is ENHRY and CDR2 SYGVKD. The ends were cut back, 11 bases at V and 4 bases at J, with 11 bases in the middle.

The J gene is TRBJ1-5, the V gene TRBV2; TRBD1 matches at 11 bases. Germline V CDR1 and CDR2: SNHLY, FYNNEI. The CDR3 extends over 15 amino acids. V trimming: 5 bases; J trimming: 7 bases; junction bases outside the gene matches: 7. CDR3: CASSPGQGARQPQHF. CDR3 nucleotides: TGTGCCAGCAGTCCAGGACAGGGGGCGAGGCAGCCCCAGCATTTT.

The J gene is TRBJ1-5, the V gene TRBV5-1; no firm D call. This CDR3 comprises 14 residues. Germline lookup yields CDR1 SGHRS and CDR2 YFSETQ. V was pared by 0 bases and J by 5 bases, with 9 bases between. As DNA, the CDR3 is TGCGCCAGCAGCTTGGACGGACTATATCAGCCCCAGCATTTT. Translating gives CASSLDGLYQPQHF.

The J gene is TRBJ1-2, the V gene TRBV6-2 or TRBV6-3, with 8 nucleotides matching TRBD1. V lost 6 bases and J lost 5; bases outside the gene matches: 8. This CDR3 is built from 14 residues. Germline V lookup: CDR1 MNHEY, CDR2 SVGEGT. The CDR3 sequence is CASRPGQEYYGYTF. For the CDR3, the DNA is TGTGCCAGCAGGCCGGGACAGGAGTATTATGGCTACACCTTC.

The chain recombines TRBV6-5 with TRBJ2-3, with D unresolved. The CDR3 has 12 amino acids. The V gene's germline CDR1 is MNHEY and CDR2 SVGAGI. Trimming left V 6 bases short and J 4 bases short, with 8 bases between. The CDR3: CASRHTADTQYF. The CDR3 DNA follows: TGTGCCAGCAGACACACGGCAGATACGCAGTATTTT.

The chain carries TRBV2 and TRBJ1-2; D possibly corresponds to TRBD1 (6 bases). This CDR3 spans 14 amino acids. The V gene's germline CDR1 is SNHLY and CDR2 FYNNEI. The germline V and J ends were trimmed by 4 bases and 8 bases, with 17 bases remaining between them. The CDR3 sequence is CASSAFSGGAGYTF. The CDR3 nucleotides are TGTGCCAGCAGTGCATTCTCGGGGGGCGCGGGCTACACCTTC.

The chain combines TRBV4-3 with TRBJ2-3; TRBD1 matches 9 bases. Germline CDR1 is LGHNA and CDR2 is YSLEER. The CDR3 totals 16 residues. The trim removed 0 bases at V and 7 bases at J, leaving 8 bases unmatched. The CDR3 nucleotides are TGCGCCAGCAGCCAAGAGGGACAGGGTCCCACTTATACGCAGTATTTT. It specifies CASSQEGQGPTYTQYF.

CDR3 sequence reads: CASSPGGREAFF. CDR3 DNA sequence: TGTGCCAGCTCACCAGGAGGGAGGGAAGCTTTCTTT. The chain carries TRBV18 and TRBJ1-1; D not certain. Deletions cut 2 bases from V and 8 bases from J, with 9 bases between. Germline-derived CDR1 and CDR2 are KGHSH and LQKENI. The CDR3 loop spans 12 amino acids.

The V and J genes are TRBV18 and TRBJ1-2, with TRBD1 matching 9 bases. Per germline, CDR1 KGHSH and CDR2 LQKENI. V lost 4 bases to trimming and J lost 10 bases; unmatched junction nucleotides: 13. This CDR3 region has 15 residues. The CDR3 is CASSQEQGALGVYTF. In DNA, the CDR3 is TGTGCCAGCTCACAGGAACAGGGGGCGCTCGGTGTCTACACCTTC. The full variable domain, with the rest looked up from reference TRBV18 and TRBJ1-2, is NAGVMQNPRHLVRRRGQEARLRCSPMKGHSHVYWYRQLPEEGLKFMVYLQKENIIDESGMPKERFSAEFPKEGPSILRIQQVVRGDSAAYFCASSQEQGALGVYTFGSGTRLTVV.